A selection of T cell receptor beta chains follows, all from one sample in a study of T cells after yellow fever vaccination. TCRdb re-derived calls from the 5' RACE reads in MiXCR, one entry per CDR3 protein. Of 450,000 to 550,000 distinct CDR3 sequences in the sample, just over 20% were seen once. Sequencing used PBMCs, obtained 21 days after the first yellow fever vaccination. The receptor set was obtained from a man between 18 and 35 years old who received the YFV17D yellow fever vaccine. Each CDR3 is given with its conserved first and last residue. Each record gives: J gene, V gene, clone size, D gene, CDR3 protein, CDR3 DNA. D genes are given only for firm matches. Rows give clone size only sometimes, using once, few, many, or a class for an expanded clone.

J gene: TRBJ2-5
V gene: TRBV12-3/TRBV12-4
clone size: few
D gene: -
CDR3 protein: CASSLGRLIQETQYF
CDR3 DNA: TGTGCCAGCAGTTTAGGGCGACTCATCCAAGAGACCCAGTACTTC

J gene: TRBJ1-2
V gene: TRBV20-1
clone size: -
D gene: -
CDR3 protein: CSAEPPQTWHGYTF
CDR3 DNA: TGCAGTGCTGAGCCTCCCCAGACATGGCATGGCTACACCTTC

J gene: TRBJ2-2
V gene: TRBV5-1
clone size: -
D gene: TRBD1
CDR3 protein: CASSLVPGGDTGELFF
CDR3 DNA: TGCGCCAGCAGCTTGGTCCCAGGGGGAGACACCGGGGAGCTGTTTTTT

J gene: TRBJ2-5
V gene: TRBV5-1
clone size: few
D gene: TRBD1
CDR3 protein: CASSFVERQGHDF
CDR3 DNA: TGCGCCAGCAGCTTTGTGGAACGACAGGGTCACGACTTC

J gene: TRBJ1-2
V gene: TRBV20-1
clone size: -
D gene: TRBD1
CDR3 protein: CSARPLSVETGGYGYTF
CDR3 DNA: TGCAGTGCTAGACCCTTGAGTGTGGAGACAGGGGGCTATGGCTACACCTTC

J gene: TRBJ2-3
V gene: TRBV6-5
clone size: -
D gene: TRBD1
CDR3 protein: CASSRGQGARTDTQYF
CDR3 DNA: TGTGCCAGCAGCCGCGGACAGGGAGCTCGCACAGATACGCAGTATTTT

J gene: TRBJ2-3
V gene: TRBV27
clone size: -
D gene: -
CDR3 protein: CASYSSVHTDTQYF
CDR3 DNA: TGTGCCAGCTATTCCTCGGTACACACAGATACGCAGTATTTT

J gene: TRBJ2-1
V gene: TRBV4-3
clone size: few
D gene: -
CDR3 protein: CASSQVYNEQFF
CDR3 DNA: TGCGCCAGCAGCCAAGTCTACAATGAGCAGTTCTTC

J gene: TRBJ2-2
V gene: TRBV28
clone size: -
D gene: -
CDR3 protein: CASTSAGLNTGELFF
CDR3 DNA: TGTGCCAGCACCTCCGCAGGGCTGAACACCGGGGAGCTGTTTTTT

J gene: TRBJ2-2
V gene: TRBV2
clone size: -
D gene: -
CDR3 protein: CASSRGWVYTGELFF
CDR3 DNA: TGTGCCAGCAGCAGGGGCTGGGTGTACACCGGGGAGCTGTTTTTT

J gene: TRBJ1-4
V gene: TRBV7-9
clone size: few
D gene: -
CDR3 protein: CASSLSQGDEKLFF
CDR3 DNA: TGTGCCAGCAGCTTAAGTCAGGGCGATGAAAAACTGTTTTTT

J gene: TRBJ2-1
V gene: TRBV24-1
clone size: -
D gene: TRBD1
CDR3 protein: CATSELDRRNEQFF
CDR3 DNA: TGTGCCACCAGTGAACTGGACAGGCGCAATGAGCAGTTCTTC

J gene: TRBJ2-2
V gene: TRBV10-3
clone size: -
D gene: -
CDR3 protein: CAISELGQGTNTGELFF
CDR3 DNA: TGTGCCATCAGTGAGTTAGGGCAGGGGACGAACACCGGGGAGCTGTTTTTT

J gene: TRBJ1-1
V gene: TRBV5-1
clone size: -
D gene: TRBD1
CDR3 protein: CASSFLTGYNTEAFF
CDR3 DNA: TGCGCCAGCAGCTTTCTGACAGGGTATAACACTGAAGCTTTCTTT

J gene: TRBJ1-6
V gene: TRBV4-1
clone size: -
D gene: -
CDR3 protein: CASSPEGVGSPLHF
CDR3 DNA: TGCGCCAGCAGCCCCGAGGGTGTAGGCTCACCCCTCCACTTT

J gene: TRBJ2-3
V gene: TRBV7-6
clone size: few
D gene: -
CDR3 protein: CASSLGGGGPGGLPDTQYF
CDR3 DNA: TGTGCCAGCAGCTTAGGCGGGGGTGGGCCGGGGGGCCTACCAGATACGCAGTATTTT

J gene: TRBJ2-3
V gene: TRBV10-3
clone size: few
D gene: -
CDR3 protein: CAISENTDTQYF
CDR3 DNA: TGTGCCATCAGTGAGAACACAGATACGCAGTATTTT

J gene: TRBJ2-1
V gene: TRBV6-5
clone size: -
D gene: -
CDR3 protein: CASSYRGKNEQFF
CDR3 DNA: TGTGCCAGCAGTTACCGGGGGAAAAATGAGCAGTTCTTC

J gene: TRBJ1-2
V gene: TRBV11-2
clone size: few
D gene: -
CDR3 protein: CASSPRESDGYTF
CDR3 DNA: TGTGCCAGCAGCCCACGGGAGTCGGACGGCTACACCTTC

J gene: TRBJ2-5
V gene: TRBV4-3
clone size: -
D gene: -
CDR3 protein: CASSQDLGTQYF
CDR3 DNA: TGCGCCAGCAGCCAAGATTTGGGGACCCAGTACTTC

J gene: TRBJ2-1
V gene: TRBV5-1
clone size: -
D gene: -
CDR3 protein: CASSMGSNNEQFF
CDR3 DNA: TGCGCCAGCAGCATGGGGTCGAACAATGAGCAGTTCTTC

J gene: TRBJ1-1
V gene: TRBV30
clone size: -
D gene: TRBD1
CDR3 protein: CAWHRQGAGAEAFF
CDR3 DNA: TGTGCCTGGCACCGACAGGGGGCAGGAGCTGAAGCTTTCTTT

J gene: TRBJ2-1
V gene: TRBV5-1
clone size: -
D gene: -
CDR3 protein: CASSSTSGAGYEQFF
CDR3 DNA: TGCGCCAGCAGCTCAACTTCAGGGGCAGGGTATGAGCAGTTCTTC

J gene: TRBJ1-3
V gene: TRBV12-3/TRBV12-4
clone size: -
D gene: -
CDR3 protein: CASSLSKLRNTIYF
CDR3 DNA: TGTGCCAGCAGTTTATCGAAACTAAGAAACACCATATATTTT

J gene: TRBJ2-5
V gene: TRBV12-3/TRBV12-4
clone size: many
D gene: -
CDR3 protein: CASGLDQETQYF
CDR3 DNA: TGTGCCAGCGGGCTAGACCAAGAGACCCAGTACTTC

J gene: TRBJ2-1
V gene: TRBV7-9
clone size: -
D gene: -
CDR3 protein: CASSGYMGPEQFF
CDR3 DNA: TGTGCCAGCAGCGGTTATATGGGGCCTGAGCAGTTCTTC

J gene: TRBJ2-2
V gene: TRBV7-7
clone size: many
D gene: -
CDR3 protein: CASSPRTANTGELFF
CDR3 DNA: TGTGCTAGCAGCCCCAGGACTGCGAACACCGGGGAGCTGTTTTTT

J gene: TRBJ2-1
V gene: TRBV20-1
clone size: once
D gene: TRBD2
CDR3 protein: CSARGGGTSGGLSSYNEQFF
CDR3 DNA: TGCAGTGCTAGAGGGGGAGGGACTAGCGGGGGGCTCAGCTCCTACAATGAGCAGTTCTTC

J gene: TRBJ2-5
V gene: TRBV7-3
clone size: -
D gene: TRBD1
CDR3 protein: CASRKGDRGQTQYF
CDR3 DNA: TGTGCCAGCAGAAAAGGGGACAGGGGACAGACCCAGTACTTC